A single sample gave rise to the 16 T cell receptor beta chains below, sequenced in a study of CD8+ T cells in alopecia areata. Treatment meaning: oral pan-JAK inhibitor, 5-10 mg twice daily. It was cDNA, reverse transcribed from extracted RNA, that served as the sequencing template. TCRdb keeps only in-frame clones here, not all; method: immunoSEQ multiplex PCR. Among fewer than 250,000 clones listed, 43% were seen once. Sequenced here: CD4+ T cells sorted from blood, sampled at approximately week 36, from a patient treated with tofacitinib. The receptors shown here come from a human donor with alopecia areata.

The sample holds a few counts of this clone. The CDR3 bases are TGTGCCAGCATCCCGACCGATCTGGGGACTGAAGCTTTCTTT. It translates to CASIPTDLGTEAFF. This rearrangement joins TRBV2 to TRBJ1-1; D uncertain. The V and J ends lost 7 bases and 5 bases respectively, with 17 bases between them. Germline loops: CDR1 SNHLY, CDR2 FYNNEI. The CDR3 spans 14 residues.

The genes are TRBV2 and TRBJ2-1; 15 bases align to TRBD2. Per the germline V gene, CDR1 is SNHLY and CDR2 is FYNNEI. V gave up 6 bases and J gave up 6 bases; unmatched junction bases: 6. This CDR3 is built from 16 residues. The DNA for the CDR3 is TGTGCCAGCAGGGGACTAGCGGGAGGATCCGGCAATGAGCAGTTCTTC. Protein: CASRGLAGGSGNEQFF.

This clone has only a few counts. The V call is TRBV7-9, the J call TRBJ2-1; TRBD2 aligns across 7 bases. The CDR3 covers 15 residues. Germline lookup yields CDR1 SEHNR and CDR2 FQNEAQ (reference sequence). V gave up 7 bases and J gave up 8 bases; unmatched junction bases: 14. CDR3 in DNA: TGTGCCAGCACTTTGGGTGCGGGAGTTTCGGATGAGCAGTTCTTC. It yields the protein CASTLGAGVSDEQFF.

This clone was seen a handful of times. This chain connects TRBV7-2 to TRBJ2-1, with D possibly being TRBD1 (6 bases). Germline V gene lookup returns CDR1 SGHTA and CDR2 FQGNSA. Trimming stripped 8 bases from V and 2 bases from J, with 7 bases between. The length of the CDR3 is 12 residues. CDR3 loop: CASGGPYNEQFF. In DNA, the CDR3 is TGTGCCAGCGGGGGCCCCTACAATGAGCAGTTCTTC.

The rearrangement joins TRBV25-1 to TRBJ1-4, with D possibly TRBD1 on 5 matching bases. Germline loops: CDR1 MGHDK, CDR2 SYGVNS. CDR3 length: 17 amino acids. Trimming left V 0 bases short and J 0 bases short, with 11 bases between. CDR3 sequence: CASSEYGGSATNEKLFF. The DNA of the CDR3 is TGTGCCAGCAGTGAATACGGGGGGTCTGCAACTAATGAAAAACTGTTTTTT.

The chain has TRBV6-5 and TRBJ2-2; D not resolved. Germline V lookup: CDR1 MNHEY, CDR2 SVGAGI. V gave up 6 bases and J gave up 7 bases, with 9 bases separating them. The CDR3 is made up of 12 amino acids. The CDR3 region is CASRRQLGELFF. The CDR3 region has the DNA TGTGCCAGCAGGAGACAACTCGGGGAGCTGTTTTTT.

The gene calls are TRBV7-8 and TRBJ2-4; possibly TRBD1 or TRBD2 for D (7 bases each). This CDR3 region has 14 residues. V gave up 5 bases and J gave up 7 bases, with 15 bases separating them. Germline lookup yields CDR1 SGHVS and CDR2 FQNEAQ. The CDR3 region is CASSITQGGNIQYF. CDR3 DNA: TGTGCCAGCAGCATAACCCAGGGGGGGAACATTCAGTACTTC.

The chain is built from TRBV7-8 and TRBJ2-7, with 9 positions matching TRBD1. This CDR3 has 14 amino acids. Germline V CDR1 and CDR2: SGHVS, FQNEAQ. V was pared by 5 bases and J by 3 bases, with 5 bases of the junction left unmatched. The CDR3, as DNA: TGTGCCAGCAGCCAGAGGGACAGGGACTACGAGCAGTACTTC. It encodes CASSQRDRDYEQYF.

V is TRBV29-1 and J is TRBJ2-1, with D perhaps matching TRBD1 or TRBD2 (5 bases each). There are 14 residues in the CDR3. Germline-derived CDR1 and CDR2 are SQVTM and ANQGSEA. V dropped 0 bases and J dropped 7 bases, with 13 bases sitting between them. CDR3 sequence: CSVEETGPGNEQFF. The DNA for the CDR3 is TGCAGCGTTGAAGAAACGGGGCCTGGGAATGAGCAGTTCTTC.

This clone was seen a single time. The junction differs from germline at one of its ends, possibly a read error. This chain connects TRBV6-5 to TRBJ2-7, with TRBD2 matching over 7 bases. This CDR3 comprises 10 residues. CDR1 is MNHEY and CDR2 is SVGAGI in the germline V gene. The CDR3 spells CASSYSGANF. The DNA of the CDR3 is TGTGCCAGCAGTTACAGCGGGGCGAACTTC.

The rearrangement uses TRBV11-2 and TRBJ2-2; perhaps TRBD2 as D (5 bases). V dropped 4 bases and J dropped 4 bases, with 7 bases sitting between them. CDR3 length: 13 residues. Germline V gene lookup returns CDR1 SGHAT and CDR2 FQNNGV. The CDR3 DNA follows: TGTGCCAGCAGCTCGAGCGGCACCGGGGAGCTGTTTTTT. It yields the protein CASSSSGTGELFF.

This clone appeared a few times. The chain has TRBV4-1 and TRBJ2-1; the D is unclear. This CDR3 has 14 amino acids. Germline CDR1 MGHRA, CDR2 YSYEKL. The ends were cut back, 3 bases at V and 4 bases at J, with 10 bases in the middle. CDR3 residues: CASSHPGKYNEQFF. The CDR3 DNA reads as TGCGCCAGCAGCCATCCTGGGAAATACAATGAGCAGTTCTTC.

This clone came up once. The rearrangement links TRBV7-2 to TRBJ2-3; TRBD2 agrees at 8 bases. The CDR3 is 15 residues long. CDR1 is SGHTA and CDR2 is FQGNSA in the germline V gene. Trimming cost V 1 base and J 6 bases; bases outside gene matches: 6. DNA for the CDR3: TGTGCCAGCAGCTTAGTTCCGCGGGAGGAGGATACGCAGTATTTT. It codes for CASSLVPREEDTQYF. Drawing the rest from reference TRBV7-2 and TRBJ2-3, the complete variable domain is GAGVSQSPSNKVTEKGKDVELRCDPISGHTALYWYRQSLGQGLEFLIYFQGNSAPDKSGLPSDRFSAERTGGSVSTLTIQRTQQEDSAVYLCASSLVPREEDTQYFGPGTRLTVL.

This clone was observed a few times. This chain links TRBV30 with TRBJ2-5; 9 positions match TRBD1. Unmatched junction bases numbered 6, after V lost 2 bases and J lost 5 bases. From germline, CDR1 is GTSNPN and CDR2 SVGIG (reference sequence). The CDR3 runs to 14 residues. The CDR3 is CAWSHRGRRETQYF. The CDR3 DNA reads TGTGCCTGGAGTCACAGGGGGCGGCGGGAGACCCAGTACTTC.

The V gene is TRBV7-3, the J gene TRBJ1-1; D is perhaps TRBD1 (6 bases). With 5 bases removed from V and 1 base from J, the gap between germline ends came to 11 bases. CDR1 is SGHTA and CDR2 is FQGTGA in the germline V gene. This CDR3 has 14 amino acids. The CDR3 DNA reads as TGTGCCAGCAGCCTCCTGGGGGCGAACACTGAAGCTTTCTTT. This codes for CASSLLGANTEAFF.

This clone occurred many times. The rearrangement joins TRBV7-9 to TRBJ1-5, with TRBD1 matching over 10 bases. J was trimmed by 6 bases and V by 4 bases; bases with no gene match: 9. This CDR3 contains 16 residues. Germline assignment: CDR1 SEHNR and CDR2 FQNEAQ (reference sequence). CDR3 in DNA: TGTGCCAGCAGCTATTTGGGGGACAGGGGAAGTCAGCCCCAGCATTTT. It specifies CASSYLGDRGSQPQHF.